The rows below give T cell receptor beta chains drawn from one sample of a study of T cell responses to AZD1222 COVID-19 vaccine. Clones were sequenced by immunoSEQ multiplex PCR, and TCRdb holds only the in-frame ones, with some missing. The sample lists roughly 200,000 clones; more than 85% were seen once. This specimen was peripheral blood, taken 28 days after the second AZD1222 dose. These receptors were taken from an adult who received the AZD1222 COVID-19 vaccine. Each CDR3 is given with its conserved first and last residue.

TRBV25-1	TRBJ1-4	CASSEGGGREKLFF
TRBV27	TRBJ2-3	CASIPIAGGTDTQYF
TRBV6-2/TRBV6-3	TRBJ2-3	CASSYDGSWADTQYF
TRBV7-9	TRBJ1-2	CASSSGLGYTF
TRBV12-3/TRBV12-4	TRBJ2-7	CASSLYNEQYF
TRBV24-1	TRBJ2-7	CATSDLGRVEQYF
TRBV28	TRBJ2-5	CASSLWTGAPETQYF
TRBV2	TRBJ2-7	CASSESDTLYGYEQYF
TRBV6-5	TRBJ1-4	CASSRQGGIEKLFF
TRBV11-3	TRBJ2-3	CASTRGDTQYF
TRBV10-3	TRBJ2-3	CAIAGGGRTDTQYF
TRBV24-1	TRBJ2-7	CATSVGLGGEQYF
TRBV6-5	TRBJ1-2	CASRQQGIYGYTF
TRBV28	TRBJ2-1	CASSLDSLGSYNEQFF
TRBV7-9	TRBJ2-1	CASSSLVNEQFF
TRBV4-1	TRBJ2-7	CASSHAPGRGPYEQYF
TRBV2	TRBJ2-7	CASSRLTPAEQYF
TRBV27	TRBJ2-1	CASSLVVTFSYNEQFF
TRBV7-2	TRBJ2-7	CASSLREPLATYEQYF
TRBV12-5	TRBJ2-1	CASGLNLAEAYNEQFF
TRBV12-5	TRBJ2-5	CASDADRVGGSQYF
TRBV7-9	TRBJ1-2	CASSPLSGYNYGYTF
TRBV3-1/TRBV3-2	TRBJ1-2	CASSLNGFVGYTF
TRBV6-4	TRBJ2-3	CASSDPKQGNTQYF
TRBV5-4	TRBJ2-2	CASSLPQGGTGELFF
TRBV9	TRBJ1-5	CASSVTGLAGQPQHF
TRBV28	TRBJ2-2	CASSPHRGLRAANTGELFF
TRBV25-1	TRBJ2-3	CASTIRSRGGGDTDTQYF
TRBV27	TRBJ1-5	CASSPRGVGNQPQHF
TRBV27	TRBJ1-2	CARPGGGNYGYTF
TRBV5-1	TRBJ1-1	CASSLSGTENTEAFF
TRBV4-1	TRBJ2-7	CASSPGDRGYEQYF
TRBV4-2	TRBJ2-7	CASSQRWTSSYEQYF
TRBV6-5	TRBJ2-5	CASSYSGQQETQYF
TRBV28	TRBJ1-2	CASRKQRREGYTF
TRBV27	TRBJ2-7	CASSSAVFSSSYEQYF
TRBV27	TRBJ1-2	CASSPRTGDGYTF
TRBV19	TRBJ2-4	CASSPDRIGGIQYF
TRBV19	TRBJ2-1	CATNSGTSVYNEQFF
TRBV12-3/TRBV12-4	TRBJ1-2	CASQGGIANGYTF
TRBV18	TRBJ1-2	CASSPGDRGRDGYTF
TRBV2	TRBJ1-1	CASRNTDRGTNTEAFF
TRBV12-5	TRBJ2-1	CAAGATTYNEQFF
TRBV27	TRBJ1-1	CASSGGQVFTEAFF
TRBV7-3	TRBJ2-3	CASSPSGSGDTQYF
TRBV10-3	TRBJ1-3	CAISDGTTGNTIYF
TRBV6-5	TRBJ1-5	CASSPLNQPQHF